The T cell receptor (beta chain) described here comes from a study of beta chain features in type 1 diabetes. On the study more broadly: Patients were similar to healthy donors in age and gender (as well as in cell yields). Study-wide findings and caveats: A moderate, significant TCRB CDR3 shortening appeared in type 1 diabetes across four CD4+ subsets.

Naive, central memory, regulatory and stem cell-like memory cells within the CD4+ compartment were sorted using CD45RO/CCR7/CD25/CD127/CD95/CD27. Of the isolated RNA, all was reverse transcribed, and so the sequenced material was expressed TCRB transcripts. Here immunoSEQ multiplex PCR was the method, and the copy in TCRdb shows in-frame clones only, minus some. The repertoire holds about 240,000 clones, with 25% to 35% as singletons. As regards this clone: Its antigen is unknown.

The sequenced sample consisted of central memory CD4+ T cells from blood. This receptor was identified in a man aged 30 to 39 in good health.

CDR3 sequence reads: CASSLEGASYNEQFF. DNA for the CDR3: TGTGCCAGCAGCTTAGAGGGGGCATCCTACAATGAGCAGTTCTTC. The J gene is TRBJ2-1, the V gene TRBV7-2; 7 bases map to TRBD1. Germline V gene lookup returns CDR1 SGHTA and CDR2 FQGNSA. Trimming at V came to 1 base and at J to 1 base, leaving 1 base not matched to a gene. This CDR3 region has 15 residues.